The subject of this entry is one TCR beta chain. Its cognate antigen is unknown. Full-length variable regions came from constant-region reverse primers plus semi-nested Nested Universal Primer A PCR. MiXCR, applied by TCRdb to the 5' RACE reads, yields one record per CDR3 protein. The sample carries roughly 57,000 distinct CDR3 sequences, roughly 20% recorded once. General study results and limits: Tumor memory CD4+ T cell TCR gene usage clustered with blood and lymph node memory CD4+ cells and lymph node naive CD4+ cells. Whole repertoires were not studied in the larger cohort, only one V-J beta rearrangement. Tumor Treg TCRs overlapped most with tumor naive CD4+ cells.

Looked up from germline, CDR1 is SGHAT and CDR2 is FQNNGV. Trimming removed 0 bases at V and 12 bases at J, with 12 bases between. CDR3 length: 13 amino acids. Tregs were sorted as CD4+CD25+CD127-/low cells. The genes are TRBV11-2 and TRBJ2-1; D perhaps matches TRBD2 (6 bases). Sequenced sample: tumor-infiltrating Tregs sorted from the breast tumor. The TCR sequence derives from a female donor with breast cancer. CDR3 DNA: TGTGCCAGCAGCTTAGAGGGGTCCGGGGGGCAGTTCTTC. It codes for CASSLEGSGGQFF.